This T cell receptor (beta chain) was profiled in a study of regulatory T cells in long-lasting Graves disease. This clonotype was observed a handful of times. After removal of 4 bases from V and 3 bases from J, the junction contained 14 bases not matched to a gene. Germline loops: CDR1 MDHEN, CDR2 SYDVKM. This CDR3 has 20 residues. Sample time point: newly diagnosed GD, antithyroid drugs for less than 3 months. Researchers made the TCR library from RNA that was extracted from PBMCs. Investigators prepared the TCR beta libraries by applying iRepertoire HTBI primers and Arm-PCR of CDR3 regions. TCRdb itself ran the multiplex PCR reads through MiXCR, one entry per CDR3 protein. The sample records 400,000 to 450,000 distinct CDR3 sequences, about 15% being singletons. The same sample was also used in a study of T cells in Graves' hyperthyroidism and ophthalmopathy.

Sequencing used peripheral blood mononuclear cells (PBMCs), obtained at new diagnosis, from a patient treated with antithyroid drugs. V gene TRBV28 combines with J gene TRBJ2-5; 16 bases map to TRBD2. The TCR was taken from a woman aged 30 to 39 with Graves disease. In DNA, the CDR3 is TGTGCCAGCAGTTGGACACTAAGGGGACTAGCGGGAGGGATTAAAGAGACCCAGTACTTC. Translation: CASSWTLRGLAGGIKETQYF.